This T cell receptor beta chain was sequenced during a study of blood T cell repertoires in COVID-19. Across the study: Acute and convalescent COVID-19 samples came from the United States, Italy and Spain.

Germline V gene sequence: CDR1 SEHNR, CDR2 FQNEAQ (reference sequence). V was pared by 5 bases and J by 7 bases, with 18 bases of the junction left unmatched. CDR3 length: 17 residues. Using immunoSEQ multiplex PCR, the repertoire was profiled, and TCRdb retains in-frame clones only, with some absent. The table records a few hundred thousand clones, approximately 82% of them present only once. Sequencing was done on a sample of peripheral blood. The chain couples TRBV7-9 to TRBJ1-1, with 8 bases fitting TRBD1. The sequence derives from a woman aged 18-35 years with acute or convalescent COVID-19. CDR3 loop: CASSPKGTGGGRVEAFF. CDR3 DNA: TGTGCCAGCAGCCCAAAGGGCACAGGGGGTGGAAGGGTTGAAGCTTTCTTT.